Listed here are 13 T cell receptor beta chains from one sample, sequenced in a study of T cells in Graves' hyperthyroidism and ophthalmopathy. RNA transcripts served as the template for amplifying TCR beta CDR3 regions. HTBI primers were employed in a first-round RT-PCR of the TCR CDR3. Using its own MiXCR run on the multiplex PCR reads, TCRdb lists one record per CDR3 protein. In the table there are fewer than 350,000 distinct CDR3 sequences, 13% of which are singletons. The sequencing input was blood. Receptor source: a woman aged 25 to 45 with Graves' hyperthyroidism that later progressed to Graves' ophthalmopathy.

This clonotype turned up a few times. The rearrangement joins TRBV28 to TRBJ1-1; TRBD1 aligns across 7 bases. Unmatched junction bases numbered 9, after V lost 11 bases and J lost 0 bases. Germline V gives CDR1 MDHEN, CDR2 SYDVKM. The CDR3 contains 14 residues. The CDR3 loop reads CALKGAGVNTEAFF. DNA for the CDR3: TGTGCCCTCAAGGGGGCAGGGGTGAACACTGAAGCTTTCTTT.

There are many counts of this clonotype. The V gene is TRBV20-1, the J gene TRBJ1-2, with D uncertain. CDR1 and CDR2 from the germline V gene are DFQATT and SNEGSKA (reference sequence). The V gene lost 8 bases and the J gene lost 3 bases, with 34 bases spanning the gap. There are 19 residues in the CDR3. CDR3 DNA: TGCAGTATGGATCGGCTAGTAGATGGCGAATGGTTCCGGGACTATGGCTACACCTTC. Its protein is CSMDRLVDGEWFRDYGYTF.

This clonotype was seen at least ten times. CDR3 amino acids: CASSYSVSDISVDTEAFF. The CDR3 DNA follows: TGTGCCAGCAGTTACTCAGTGAGTGACATCTCCGTGGACACTGAAGCTTTCTTT. The rearrangement links TRBV6-5 to TRBJ1-1; D not certain. Germline V gene data show CDR1 as MNHEY and CDR2 as SVGAGI. Deletions cut 0 bases from V and 3 bases from J, with 20 bases between. The CDR3 totals 18 residues.

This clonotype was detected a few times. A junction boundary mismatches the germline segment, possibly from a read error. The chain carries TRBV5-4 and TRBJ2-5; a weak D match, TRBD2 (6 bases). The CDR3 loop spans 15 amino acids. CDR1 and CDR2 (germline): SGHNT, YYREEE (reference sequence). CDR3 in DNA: TGTGCCAGCAGCGGCGGGACGGGCACACAAGAGACCCGGTACTTC. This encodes CASSGGTGTQETRYF.

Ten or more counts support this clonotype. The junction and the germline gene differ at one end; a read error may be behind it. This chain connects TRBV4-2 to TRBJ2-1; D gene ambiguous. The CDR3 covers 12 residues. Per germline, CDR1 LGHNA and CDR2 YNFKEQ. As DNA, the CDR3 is TGTGCCAGCAGACAAGATTCGGATGAGCAGTTCTTC. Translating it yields CASRQDSDEQFF.

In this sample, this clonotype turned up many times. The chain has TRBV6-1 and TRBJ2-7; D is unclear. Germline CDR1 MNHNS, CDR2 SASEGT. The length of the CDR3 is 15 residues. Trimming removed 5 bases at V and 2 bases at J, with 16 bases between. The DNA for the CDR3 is TGTGCCAGCAGTCCCCATAGACTCGCCGCCTACGAGCAGTACTTC. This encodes CASSPHRLAAYEQYF.

This CDR3 is CASSLAGLAARGTQYF. DNA of the CDR3: TGTGCCAGCAGCTTAGCGGGACTAGCGGCTCGCGGGACCCAGTACTTC. The chain recombines TRBV7-2 with TRBJ2-5, with 11 bases matching TRBD2. Unmatched junction bases numbered 7, after V lost 0 bases and J lost 7 bases. This CDR3 is built from 16 residues. CDR1 SGHTA and CDR2 FQGNSA come from the germline V gene.

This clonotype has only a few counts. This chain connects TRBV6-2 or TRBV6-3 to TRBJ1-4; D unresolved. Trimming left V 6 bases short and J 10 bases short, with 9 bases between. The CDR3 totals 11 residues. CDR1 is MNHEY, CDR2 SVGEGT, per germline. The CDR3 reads CASSTYGKLFF. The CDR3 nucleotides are TGTGCCAGCAGCACCTATGGAAAACTGTTTTTT.

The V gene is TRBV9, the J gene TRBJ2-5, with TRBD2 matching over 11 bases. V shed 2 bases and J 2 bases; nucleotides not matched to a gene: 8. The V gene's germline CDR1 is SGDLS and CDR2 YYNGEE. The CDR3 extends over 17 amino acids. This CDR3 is CASSVLELAGDQETQYF. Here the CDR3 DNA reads TGTGCCAGCAGCGTGTTGGAACTAGCGGGAGATCAAGAGACCCAGTACTTC.

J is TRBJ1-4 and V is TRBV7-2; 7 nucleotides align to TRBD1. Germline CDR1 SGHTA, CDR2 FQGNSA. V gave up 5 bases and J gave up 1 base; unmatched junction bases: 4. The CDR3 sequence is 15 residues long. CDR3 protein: CASSPRGETNEKLFF. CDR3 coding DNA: TGTGCCAGCAGCCCCAGGGGGGAAACTAATGAAAAACTGTTTTTT.

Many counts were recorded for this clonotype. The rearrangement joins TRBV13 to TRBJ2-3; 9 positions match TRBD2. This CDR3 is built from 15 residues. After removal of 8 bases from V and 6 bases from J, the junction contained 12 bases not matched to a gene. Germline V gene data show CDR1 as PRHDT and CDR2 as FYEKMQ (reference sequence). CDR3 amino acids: CASRAGAGGTDTQYF. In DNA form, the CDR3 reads TGTGCCAGCCGGGCCGGGGCGGGAGGGACCGATACGCAGTATTTT.

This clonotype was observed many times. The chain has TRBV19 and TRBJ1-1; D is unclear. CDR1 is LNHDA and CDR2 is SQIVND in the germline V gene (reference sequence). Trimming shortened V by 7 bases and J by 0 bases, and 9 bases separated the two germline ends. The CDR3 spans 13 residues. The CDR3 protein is CASTEQMNTEAFF. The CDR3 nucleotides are TGTGCCAGTACCGAACAGATGAACACTGAAGCTTTCTTT.

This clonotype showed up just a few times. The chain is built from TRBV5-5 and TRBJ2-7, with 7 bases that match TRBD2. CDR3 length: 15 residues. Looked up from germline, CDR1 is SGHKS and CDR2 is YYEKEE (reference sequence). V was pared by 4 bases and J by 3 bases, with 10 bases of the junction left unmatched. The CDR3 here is CASSLASSGIYEQYF. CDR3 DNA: TGTGCCAGCAGCCTTGCATCCAGCGGGATCTACGAGCAGTACTTC.